The 19 T cell receptor beta chains presented below share a single source sample, sequenced in a study of OX40 agonist ivuxolimab in advanced cancers. Produced via immunoSEQ multiplex PCR; TCRdb's table is partial and in-frame only. There are around 70,000 clones in the sample; just over 85% occur only once, and around 2.6% lies in the top ten. Specimen: CD4+ or CD8+ T cells sorted from blood, collected in a trial of the OX40 agonist ivuxolimab. These receptor sequences come from an adult with an advanced solid tumor such as melanoma, head and neck, liver or kidney cancer.

The V call is TRBV28, the J call TRBJ2-7; 10 nucleotides agree with TRBD2. Germline trimming cut 5 bases from V and 2 bases from J; bases unmatched to any gene: 6. The CDR3 is 15 amino acids. CDR1 and CDR2 from the germline V gene are MDHEN and SYDVKM. The CDR3 region is CASSGRTSGTYEQYF. CDR3 sequence (DNA): TGTGCCAGCAGTGGCCGGACTAGCGGCACCTACGAGCAGTACTTC.

This chain's CDR3 is CAWSVQGSQPQHF. CDR3 nucleotide sequence: TGTGCCTGGAGTGTACAGGGGAGCCAGCCCCAGCATTTT. J is TRBJ1-5 and V is TRBV30; 7 nucleotides match TRBD1. From germline, CDR1 is GTSNPN and CDR2 SVGIG (reference sequence). The junction had 3 bases not matched to a gene; V was cut back by 0 bases and J by 7 bases. This CDR3 has 13 amino acids. Filled out from reference TRBV30 and TRBJ1-5, the complete variable domain reads SQTIHQWPATLVQPVGSPLSLECTVEGTSNPNLYWYRQAAGRGLQLLFYSVGIGQISSEVPQNLSASRPQDRQFILSSKKLLLSDSGFYLCAWSVQGSQPQHFGDGTRLSIL.

The chain carries TRBV9 and TRBJ2-2; D call uncertain. CDR1 and CDR2 (germline): SGDLS, YYNGEE. Trimming removed 0 bases from V and 1 base from J, with 7 bases in between. CDR3 length: 15 residues. CDR3 bases: TGTGCCAGCAGCGTAGACGGCCGGAACACCGGGGAGCTGTTTTTT. As protein: CASSVDGRNTGELFF.

The chain links TRBV30 to TRBJ1-1, with D unclear. CDR3 size: 13 residues. V lost 3 bases, J lost 5 bases, and 13 bases lay in between. The germline V gene has CDR1 GTSNPN and CDR2 SVGIG (reference sequence). CDR3 sequence (DNA): TGTGCCTGGAGCGTCGGCAGGAGGACTGAAGCTTTCTTT. It translates to CAWSVGRRTEAFF.

J is TRBJ1-2 and V is TRBV29-1; tentative D call: TRBD1 (5 bases). The length of the CDR3 is 12 residues. Germline V gene lookup returns CDR1 SQVTM and CDR2 ANQGSEA. V was clipped by 6 bases and J by 1 base, with 9 bases between them. CDR3 sequence reads: CSVTAFNYGYTF. CDR3 sequence (DNA): TGCAGCGTGACAGCATTTAACTATGGCTACACCTTC.

This clone was picked up one time. The chain employs TRBV7-3 and TRBJ2-1; the match to TRBD2 covers 10 bases. Germline V gene data show CDR1 as SGHTA and CDR2 as FQGTGA. This CDR3 is built from 17 residues. J gave up 4 bases and V 0 bases, and 6 bases lay outside the gene matches. Written as DNA, the CDR3 is TGTGCCAGCAGCTTAACGGGGCTAGCGGGAGCGTACAATGAGCAGTTCTTC. Residues: CASSLTGLAGAYNEQFF. The variable domain in full, with the rest retrieved from reference TRBV7-3 and TRBJ2-1, is GAGVSQTPSNKVTEKGKYVELRCDPISGHTALYWYRQSLGQGPEFLIYFQGTGAADDSGLPNDRFFAVRPEGSVSTLKIQRTERGDSAVYLCASSLTGLAGAYNEQFFGPGTRLTVL.

The chain carries TRBV30 and TRBJ1-1, with D maybe TRBD1 (5 bases). There are 15 residues in the CDR3. The germline V and J ends were trimmed by 4 bases and 4 bases, with 19 bases remaining between them. In germline, CDR1 is GTSNPN, CDR2 SVGIG (reference sequence). CDR3 amino acids: CAWKGGGIRSTEAFF. CDR3 sequence (DNA): TGTGCCTGGAAAGGTGGGGGGATTAGGAGCACTGAAGCTTTCTTT.

The J gene is TRBJ2-3, the V gene TRBV5-5; 7 nucleotides align to TRBD2. The trim removed 4 bases at V and 4 bases at J, leaving 9 bases unmatched. The germline V gene has CDR1 SGHKS and CDR2 YYEKEE (reference sequence). CDR3 length: 15 amino acids. CDR3 coding DNA: TGTGCCAGCAGCCCTCTCGCGGGAGCTGCAGATACGCAGTATTTT. It is translated as CASSPLAGAADTQYF.

V gene TRBV28 combines with J gene TRBJ2-1; 9 nucleotides match TRBD1. Germline values: CDR1 MDHEN, CDR2 SYDVKM. The trim removed 5 bases at V and 9 bases at J, leaving 11 bases unmatched. CDR3 length equals 15 residues. The CDR3 region has the DNA TGTGCCAGCAGTACGGGACAGGGTAGGTCCGGTGAGCAGTTCTTC. Amino acid sequence: CASSTGQGRSGEQFF.

The chain uses TRBV30 and TRBJ1-2; 10 nucleotides agree with TRBD1. J was trimmed by 4 bases and V by 3 bases; bases with no gene match: 2. CDR3 size: 13 residues. In germline, CDR1 is GTSNPN, CDR2 SVGIG (reference sequence). CDR3 in DNA: TGTGCCTGGAGGACAGGGGGCCTCTATGGCTACACCTTC. Protein: CAWRTGGLYGYTF.

J is TRBJ2-7 and V is TRBV21-1; TRBD1, the table's D call, was not compared with the DNA. TRBV21-1 is recorded as a pseudogene. The CDR3 is made up of 14 amino acids. This chain's CDR3 is CASSPGQGISEQYF. CDR3 DNA sequence: TGTGCCAGCAGCCCGGGACAGGGGATCTCCGAGCAGTACTTC.

This clone was seen more than once but under ten times. The V call is TRBV2, the J call TRBJ1-4, with a weak D call TRBD1 (6 bases). This CDR3 has 14 residues. Germline CDR1 SNHLY, CDR2 FYNNEI. The ends were cut back, 7 bases at V and 8 bases at J, with 17 bases in the middle. The CDR3 sequence: CASTQQGIREKLFF. The CDR3 coding sequence is TGTGCCAGCACCCAACAGGGTATTCGGGAAAAACTGTTTTTT. The whole variable domain, remainder taken from reference TRBV2 and TRBJ1-4, is EPEVTQTPSHQVTQMGQEVILRCVPISNHLYFYWYRQILGQKVEFLVSFYNNEISEKSEIFDDQFSVERPDGSNFTLKIRSTKLEDSAMYFCASTQQGIREKLFFGSGTQLSVL.

This rearrangement joins TRBV6-5 to TRBJ1-6; 8 nucleotides align to TRBD1. Unmatched junction bases numbered 5, after V lost 5 bases and J lost 5 bases. CDR3 length equals 15 residues. The germline CDR1 and CDR2 sequences are MNHEY and SVGAGI. The CDR3 nucleotides read TGTGCCAGCAGTAGGACAGGGATACATAATTCACCCCTCCACTTT. This sequence encodes CASSRTGIHNSPLHF.

The V gene is TRBV9, the J gene TRBJ2-5; D is possibly TRBD2 (5 bases). Germline CDR1 and CDR2: SGDLS and YYNGEE. The CDR3 spans 12 residues. V was cut by 0 bases and J by 11 bases, with 11 bases left in between. The CDR3 nucleotides are TGTGCCAGCAGCGTAGTAGCCGGGGAGCAGTACTTC. This translates into CASSVVAGEQYF.

This chain joins TRBV27 and TRBJ2-7; 10 positions agree with TRBD2. Germline V lookup: CDR1 MNHEY, CDR2 SMNVEV (reference sequence). V was clipped by 6 bases and J by 3 bases; unmatched bases: 5. This CDR3 contains 14 residues. The CDR3 nucleotides read TGTGCCAGCAGGCCTAGCGGGAGAGGCTACGAGCAGTACTTC. It specifies CASRPSGRGYEQYF.

This rearrangement joins TRBV7-9 to TRBJ2-1; 8 positions match TRBD1. The CDR3 sequence is 15 residues long. CDR1 SEHNR and CDR2 FQNEAQ come from the germline V gene (reference sequence). The ends lost 5 bases at V and 5 bases at J; junction bases unmatched: 8. The CDR3 nucleotides read TGTGCCAGCAGCCCCGCGGACAGGGTACACAATGAGCAGTTCTTC. Its protein is CASSPADRVHNEQFF.

The chain recombines TRBV21-1 with TRBJ2-1; the table's D gene call, TRBD2, was not cross checked with the DNA. TRBV21-1 is described as a pseudogene. CDR3 length: 15 amino acids. The CDR3, as DNA: TGTGCCAGCAGCAAAGAAGGGAGCTCCTACAATGAGCAGTTCTTC. Translated: CASSKEGSSYNEQFF.

The chain uses TRBV11-2 and TRBJ1-2, with 7 bases fitting TRBD1. The CDR3 is 13 amino acids. Germline V gene sequence: CDR1 SGHAT, CDR2 FQNNGV. Unmatched junction bases numbered 3, after V lost 1 base and J lost 7 bases. The CDR3 DNA sequence: TGTGCCAGCAGCTTAGCCAGGGGGGGTGGCTACACCTTC. It is translated as CASSLARGGGYTF. The full variable domain, rest sourced from reference TRBV11-2 and TRBJ1-2, is EAGVAQSPRYKIIEKRQSVAFWCNPISGHATLYWYQQILGQGPKLLIQFQNNGVVDDSQLPKDRFSAERLKGVDSTLKIQPAKLEDSAVYLCASSLARGGGYTFGSGTRLTVV.

The chain combines TRBV28 with TRBJ2-7; 7 bases fit TRBD1. With V trimmed by 6 bases and J by 3 bases, 20 bases remained unmatched. Germline CDR1 MDHEN, CDR2 SYDVKM. The CDR3 loop spans 18 amino acids. This CDR3 reads CASRPSGFGTANYYEQYF. DNA of the CDR3: TGTGCCAGCAGGCCTTCCGGTTTCGGGACAGCAAATTACTACGAGCAGTACTTC.